This TCR beta chain stems from a study of T cells in Graves' hyperthyroidism and ophthalmopathy. This clonotype showed up just a few times. RNA transcripts yielded amplified TCR beta CDR3 regions. The HTBI set primed first-round TCR CDR3 RT-PCR. TCRdb used MiXCR to reprocess the multiplex PCR reads, holding one entry per CDR3 protein. Of fewer than 900,000 distinct CDR3 sequences listed, around 20% are singletons. Subjects aged 18 to 65 presented with newly diagnosed hyperthyroidism of less than 2 months' duration. V was shortened by 7 bases and J by 3 bases, with 14 bases between the two germline ends. CDR3 length equals 13 residues. From germline, CDR1 is DFQATT and CDR2 SNEGSKA (reference sequence).

The clonotype originates from a woman aged 45-65 years with Graves' hyperthyroidism that later progressed to Graves' ophthalmopathy. Sequencing used blood. V and J are TRBV20-1 and TRBJ2-3; D perhaps matches TRBD2 (7 bases). Here the CDR3 reads CSGGGGPTDTQYF. CDR3 nucleotide sequence: TGCAGTGGGGGGGGGGGGCCAACAGATACGCAGTATTTT.